This entry lists 22 T cell receptor beta chains sequenced from one sample in a study of T cell repertoires in cytomegalovirus infection. In TCRdb, the reads were re-called with MiXCR into one record per CDR3 protein. The table has over 150,000 distinct CDR3 sequences, about 15% seen once; the top ten hold roughly 24%. Sequencing used CD8+ T cells from PBMCs. The receptors were sampled from a human donor in good health (CMV status not recorded). Some clones in this sample may be carry-over from other donors' samples.

This clonotype has more than one count but fewer than ten. V and J are TRBV7-2 and TRBJ2-7; 7 bases match TRBD2. Germline assignment: CDR1 SGHTA and CDR2 FQGNSA. V gave up 4 bases and J gave up 5 bases; unmatched junction bases: 5. The CDR3 totals 13 residues. This CDR3 reads CASSWGGQDEQYF. The CDR3 DNA reads TGTGCCAGCAGCTGGGGAGGGCAAGACGAGCAGTACTTC.

The sample holds a few counts of this clonotype. V is TRBV12-3 or TRBV12-4 and J is TRBJ1-2, with D perhaps TRBD1 (5 bases). The V end lost 5 bases, the J end lost 4 bases, and 14 bases lay between the germline ends. The CDR3 sequence is 14 residues long. The CDR3 region is CASSQGRDFYGYTF. CDR3 nucleotide sequence: TGTGCCAGCAGTCAGGGTCGGGATTTCTATGGCTACACCTTC.

This clonotype was seen repeatedly, ten times or more. The rearrangement uses TRBV6-6 and TRBJ2-7, with TRBD2 identical over 10 bases. The ends lost 6 bases at V and 9 bases at J; junction bases unmatched: 14. In germline, CDR1 is MNHNY, CDR2 SVGAGI (reference sequence). This CDR3 is 15 amino acids long. CDR3 region: CASSPQSGGGLVQYF. CDR3 sequence (DNA): TGTGCCAGCAGCCCTCAGAGCGGGGGGGGACTCGTGCAGTACTTC.

The chain combines TRBV6-2 or TRBV6-3 with TRBJ2-3; the D gene is possibly TRBD1 (6 bases). The CDR3 runs to 17 residues. Germline CDR1 is MNHEY and CDR2 is SVGEGT. V gave up 1 base and J gave up 1 base, with 15 bases separating them. The CDR3 DNA reads TGTGCCAGCAGTTACTTAGGGGAGACAGGAGGCACAGATACGCAGTATTTT. Its translation is CASSYLGETGGTDTQYF.

V and J are TRBV5-6 and TRBJ1-1; TRBD1 might be the D (5 bases). Trimming took off 0 bases at V and 0 bases at J, with 9 bases between the two ends. Per germline, CDR1 SGHDT and CDR2 YYEEEE. This CDR3 has 15 residues. CDR3 DNA: TGTGCCAGCAGCTTGGACAGGCACATGAACACTGAAGCTTTCTTT. This translates into CASSLDRHMNTEAFF.

This clonotype has just one count. The chain links TRBV6-1 to TRBJ2-7; TRBD1 matches at 7 bases. The CDR3 is made up of 14 amino acids. In germline, CDR1 is MNHNS, CDR2 SASEGT. With 6 bases clipped from V and 3 bases from J, the junction kept 8 bases outside the gene matches. The chain's CDR3 is CASRLTGSGYEQYF. Here the CDR3 DNA reads TGTGCCAGCAGGCTGACAGGGTCGGGCTACGAGCAGTACTTC.

The rearrangement uses TRBV7-8 and TRBJ2-3, with D possibly matching TRBD1 (6 bases). CDR3 length: 14 residues. The V gene's germline CDR1 is SGHVS and CDR2 FQNEAQ. Trimming took 3 bases from V and 5 from J, leaving 12 bases between them. CDR3: CASSFRGGEDTQYF. CDR3 coding DNA: TGTGCCAGCAGCTTTAGAGGGGGTGAAGATACGCAGTATTTT.

This clonotype has ten or more counts. This sequence joins TRBV7-2 and TRBJ1-5, with D possibly TRBD1 on 5 matching bases. CDR3 size: 15 residues. The germline gives CDR1 SGHTA, CDR2 FQGNSA. V gave up 0 bases and J gave up 0 bases, with 6 bases separating them. The CDR3 region has the DNA TGTGCCAGCAGCTTAGCAGGGGCTAGCAATCAGCCCCAGCATTTT. Translating gives CASSLAGASNQPQHF.

This clonotype has at least ten counts. The chain carries TRBV7-2 and TRBJ1-3; 7 bases map to TRBD1. Trimming took 5 bases from V and 0 from J; bases not matched to a gene: 7. The CDR3 consists of 16 residues. Germline V gene data show CDR1 as SGHTA and CDR2 as FQGNSA. The CDR3 spells CASSIRTGISGNTIYF. The CDR3 nucleotides read TGTGCCAGCAGCATCCGGACAGGCATCTCTGGAAACACCATATATTTT.

This clonotype was detected a few times. The chain has TRBV29-1 and TRBJ2-7, with 7 positions matching TRBD1. The CDR3 runs to 14 residues. Germline CDR1 is SQVTM and CDR2 is ANQGSEA. With 6 bases clipped from V and 3 bases from J, the junction kept 11 bases outside the gene matches. CDR3 region: CSVRDRDLNYEQYF. The CDR3 nucleotides are TGCAGCGTCCGCGACAGGGACCTAAACTACGAGCAGTACTTC.

This clonotype was found many times. V is TRBV7-2 and J is TRBJ1-5, with TRBD1 matching 7 bases. J was trimmed by 5 bases and V by 1 base; bases with no gene match: 20. The CDR3 loop spans 20 amino acids. Per germline, CDR1 SGHTA and CDR2 FQGNSA. The CDR3 is CASSLGFMGSRDSFHQPQHF. Here the CDR3 DNA reads TGTGCCAGCAGCTTAGGGTTTATGGGAAGCCGGGACAGCTTTCATCAGCCCCAGCATTTT.

The genes are TRBV7-2 and TRBJ1-1; the D is unclear. Germline V gene sequence: CDR1 SGHTA, CDR2 FQGNSA. The ends were cut back, 2 bases at V and 2 bases at J, with 6 bases in the middle. The CDR3 is 13 amino acids. CDR3 DNA: TGTGCCAGCAGCTTAATCAGTAACACTGAAGCTTTCTTT. Its protein is CASSLISNTEAFF.

The chain employs TRBV11-2 and TRBJ1-1; a weak D match, TRBD1 (6 bases). CDR3 size: 13 residues. Germline assignment: CDR1 SGHAT and CDR2 FQNNGV. V shed 5 bases and J shed 4 bases, with 11 bases lying between them. The CDR3 protein is CASSPKGGTEAFF. The DNA of the CDR3 is TGTGCCAGCAGCCCCAAGGGGGGCACTGAAGCTTTCTTT.

This clonotype was detected many times. The chain's CDR3 is CASSLAGGRNEQFF. The DNA for the CDR3 is TGTGCCAGCAGCTTAGCCGGGGGGCGGAATGAGCAGTTCTTC. V usage is TRBV7-9 and J usage is TRBJ2-1; D is perhaps TRBD2 (7 bases). This CDR3 contains 14 residues. Trimming stripped 0 bases from V and 7 bases from J, with 10 bases between. Germline lookup yields CDR1 SEHNR and CDR2 FQNEAQ (reference sequence).

This clonotype turned up a few times. The J gene is TRBJ2-1, the V gene TRBV6-2 or TRBV6-3; 13 bases fit TRBD2. This CDR3 has 15 amino acids. Trimming cost V 8 bases and J 5 bases; bases outside gene matches: 6. Germline V lookup: CDR1 MNHEY, CDR2 SVGEGT. CDR3 sequence (DNA): TGTGCCAGCCGCACTAGCGGGGGGGCCGACAATGAGCAGTTCTTC. Translating it yields CASRTSGGADNEQFF.

This clonotype was counted a few times. Mismatch with germline at one junction end may stem from a read error. The chain links TRBV20-1 to TRBJ2-4; the D gene is possibly TRBD2 (5 bases). CDR3 length: 15 residues. CDR1 DFQATT and CDR2 SNEGSKA come from the germline V gene (reference sequence). In nucleotides, the CDR3 is TGCAGTGCTGGAGACGGGAAGGTGGCCAAAAACATTCAGTACTTC. It yields the protein CSAGDGKVAKNIQYF.

This clonotype was seen only a few times. The chain recombines TRBV12-3 or TRBV12-4 with TRBJ1-3; D not resolved. This CDR3 region has 14 residues. V lost 0 bases and J lost 2, with 5 bases in between. CDR3 in DNA: TGTGCCAGCAGTTTAGCGGCTGCTGGAAACACCATATATTTT. Protein: CASSLAAAGNTIYF.

The chain has TRBV10-3 and TRBJ1-4; D gene uncertain. The germline CDR1 and CDR2 sequences are ENHRY and SYGVKD. The CDR3 runs 10 residues. Trimming cost V 10 bases and J 10 bases, with 10 bases left between them. This CDR3 reads CATAMGKLFF. Here the CDR3 DNA reads TGTGCCACCGCTATGGGAAAACTGTTTTTT.

The table lists this clonotype with many counts. V gene TRBV11-3 combines with J gene TRBJ2-7; perhaps TRBD1 as D (6 bases). CDR3 length: 13 amino acids. Germline V gene lookup returns CDR1 SGHNT and CDR2 YENEEA. V gave up 5 bases and J gave up 5 bases, with 13 bases separating them. The CDR3, as DNA: TGTGCCAGCAGCACCGGGACAACCCACGAGCAGTACTTC. The encoded protein is CASSTGTTHEQYF.

The V gene is TRBV6-6, the J gene TRBJ2-1; D is possibly TRBD2 (7 bases). The CDR3 totals 15 residues. Germline CDR1 MNHNY, CDR2 SVGAGI (reference sequence). Trimming took 7 bases from V and 2 from J, leaving 15 bases between them. CDR3 sequence reads: CASTERGGTYNEQFF. The DNA for the CDR3 is TGTGCCAGCACTGAGAGGGGGGGAACCTACAATGAGCAGTTCTTC.

This clonotype occurred a few times. J is TRBJ1-4 and V is TRBV2, with D unresolved. This CDR3 region has 15 residues. V was shortened by 6 bases and J by 7 bases, with 18 bases between the two germline ends. Germline values: CDR1 SNHLY, CDR2 FYNNEI. CDR3 loop: CASRRDRIDGEKLFF. Here the CDR3 DNA reads TGTGCCAGCAGAAGAGACCGAATTGATGGTGAAAAACTGTTTTTT.

V and J are TRBV15 and TRBJ1-5; D remains unclear. V was clipped by 0 bases and J by 3 bases, with 6 bases between them. This CDR3 comprises 14 residues. Germline lookup yields CDR1 LNHNV and CDR2 YYDKDF (reference sequence). This CDR3 reads CATSRERDNQPQHF. The CDR3 region has the DNA TGTGCCACCAGCAGAGAAAGGGACAATCAGCCCCAGCATTTT.